A single sample gave rise to the 19 T cell receptor beta chains below, sequenced in a study of cytomegalovirus exposure and HLA in healthy donors. PCR was performed using 60 Vbeta and 13 Jbeta primers. TCRdb's copy holds only in-frame clones and misses some; the assay was immunoSEQ multiplex PCR. The sample contains 140,000 to 150,000 clones, over 8% of which appear only once. The specimen sequenced was PBMCs. The source is a male donor in good health and CMV-seronegative.

This sequence joins TRBV4-3 and TRBJ2-3, with TRBD1 matching 10 bases. Germline CDR1 LGHNA, CDR2 YSLEER. CDR3 size: 15 residues. The J segment lost 3 bases and the V segment lost 3 bases, leaving 3 bases of the junction unmatched. CDR3 amino acids: CASSHGQGETDTQYF. The CDR3 DNA sequence: TGCGCCAGCAGCCACGGACAGGGGGAGACAGATACGCAGTATTTT.

The genes are TRBV4-3 and TRBJ1-5, with 8 bases fitting TRBD1. The germline gives CDR1 LGHNA, CDR2 YSLEER. The CDR3 contains 15 residues. V shed 1 base and J 6 bases; nucleotides not matched to a gene: 5. The CDR3 protein is CASSQAPGGGQPQHF. The CDR3 coding sequence is TGCGCCAGCAGCCAAGCACCAGGGGGCGGTCAGCCCCAGCATTTT.

This clone was observed a handful of times. The chain uses TRBV19 and TRBJ2-3; 10 bases agree with TRBD2. V was pared by 10 bases and J by 8 bases, with 12 bases of the junction left unmatched. Germline V gene data show CDR1 as LNHDA and CDR2 as SQIVND (reference sequence). The CDR3 has 14 amino acids. The CDR3: CATEAGGSWSTQYF. The CDR3 DNA follows: TGTGCCACAGAAGCGGGAGGGTCCTGGAGTACGCAGTATTTT.

This clone showed up just once. The chain employs TRBV18 and TRBJ1-1, with 8 bases that match TRBD1. Germline V lookup: CDR1 KGHSH, CDR2 LQKENI. Trimming at V came to 6 bases and at J to 0 bases, leaving 0 bases not matched to a gene. The CDR3 extends over 13 amino acids. CDR3 protein: CASSGQVNTEAFF. CDR3 DNA sequence: TGTGCCAGCTCGGGACAGGTGAACACTGAAGCTTTCTTT.

The sample holds a few counts of this clone. The chain employs TRBV7-9 and TRBJ1-1; 8 nucleotides match TRBD1. The CDR3 covers 13 residues. The ends lost 5 bases at V and 4 bases at J; junction bases unmatched: 3. The V gene's germline CDR1 is SEHNR and CDR2 FQNEAQ (reference sequence). The CDR3: CASSPDRATEAFF. The CDR3 DNA is TGTGCCAGCAGCCCGGACAGGGCCACTGAAGCTTTCTTT.

In its sample, this clone was seen a few times. The rearrangement links TRBV7-9 to TRBJ1-4, with TRBD1 matching 8 bases. With 5 bases clipped from V and 8 bases from J, the junction kept 7 bases outside the gene matches. The CDR3 is made up of 14 amino acids. Germline CDR1 and CDR2: SEHNR and FQNEAQ (reference sequence). The CDR3 loop is CASSPWDRPEKLFF. CDR3 sequence (DNA): TGTGCCAGCAGCCCCTGGGACAGGCCAGAAAAACTGTTTTTT. Based on the CDR3 plus reference TRBV7-9 and TRBJ1-4, the full variable domain is DTGVSQNPRHKITKRGQNVTFRCDPISEHNRLYWYRQTLGQGPEFLTYFQNEAQLEKSRLLSDRFSAERPKGSFSTLEIQRTEQGDSAMYLCASSPWDRPEKLFFGSGTQLSVL.

The V and J genes are TRBV30 and TRBJ2-3, with 7 bases identical to TRBD1. CDR3 length equals 14 residues. V dropped 3 bases and J dropped 3; count of bases not matched to a gene: 6. Looked up from germline, CDR1 is GTSNPN and CDR2 is SVGIG (reference sequence). CDR3 coding DNA: TGTGCCTGGAGGACAGGGTTCATTACAGATACGCAGTATTTT. Its translation: CAWRTGFITDTQYF.

A few counts support this clone. The chain joins TRBV19 to TRBJ2-6, with D unresolved. The V end lost 4 bases, the J end lost 1 base, and 14 bases lay between the germline ends. CDR1 and CDR2 from the germline V gene are LNHDA and SQIVND (reference sequence). The CDR3 length is 17 residues. The DNA of the CDR3 is TGTGCCAGTAGTACCCGAGGAACCTTTTCTGGGGCCAACGTCCTGACTTTC. As protein: CASSTRGTFSGANVLTF.

The chain recombines TRBV6-6 with TRBJ2-7, with D maybe TRBD2 (6 bases). CDR1 and CDR2 (germline): MNHNY, SVGAGI (reference sequence). V dropped 10 bases and J dropped 7 bases, with 20 bases sitting between them. This CDR3 spans 13 amino acids. The CDR3 nucleotides read TGTGCCACCCGTAGCGGTCTGGCTTATGAGCAGTACTTC. Translation: CATRSGLAYEQYF.

This clone has just a few counts. The genes are TRBV10-3 and TRBJ1-2; D remains ambiguous. This CDR3 comprises 14 residues. CDR1 ENHRY and CDR2 SYGVKD come from the germline V gene. V shed 0 bases and J shed 9 bases, with 14 bases lying between them. As DNA, the CDR3 is TGTGCCATCAGTGAGTCAGACTCCCTAAGGAGCTACACCTTC. It specifies CAISESDSLRSYTF.

The genes are TRBV28 and TRBJ2-7; TRBD2 matches at 7 bases. CDR3 length: 16 amino acids. Germline CDR1 and CDR2: MDHEN and SYDVKM. V gave up 7 bases and J gave up 9 bases; unmatched junction bases: 21. The CDR3 DNA is TGTGCCAGCACGGTCTGGGGGGACTACCCGACATATGGGCAGTACTTC. Protein sequence: CASTVWGDYPTYGQYF.

The chain uses TRBV15 and TRBJ1-4, with TRBD1 as a possible D gene (5 bases). The V end lost 0 bases, the J end lost 8 bases, and 10 bases lay between the germline ends. The CDR3 loop spans 14 amino acids. The germline gives CDR1 LNHNV, CDR2 YYDKDF (reference sequence). The CDR3 DNA reads TGTGCCACCAGCAGAGATCGGGGGGAGGAAAAACTGTTTTTT. Translating it yields CATSRDRGEEKLFF.

This clone has only a few counts. The sample carries other DNA sequences with the same CDR3. This chain connects TRBV30 to TRBJ1-2; D remains unclear. Germline V lookup: CDR1 GTSNPN, CDR2 SVGIG (reference sequence). V was pared by 2 bases and J by 4 bases, with 8 bases between. The CDR3 is 12 residues long. CDR3 sequence (DNA): TGTGCCTGGAGTATTAACAGCTATGGCTACACCTTC. Translation gives CAWSINSYGYTF.

This clone was recorded only once. This sequence joins TRBV5-4 and TRBJ1-3, with 8 nucleotides matching TRBD1. The CDR3 contains 16 residues. Per the germline V gene, CDR1 is SGHNT and CDR2 is YYREEE (reference sequence). Germline trimming cut 4 bases from V and 3 bases from J; bases unmatched to any gene: 9. CDR3 coding DNA: TGTGCCAGCAGCACTGGGACAGGTCCGTTTGGAAACACCATATATTTT. This encodes CASSTGTGPFGNTIYF.

The V call is TRBV4-3, the J call TRBJ1-1; 7 bases map to TRBD1. Losses at the gene ends were 4 bases for V and 1 base for J; bases not matched to a gene: 3. Germline V lookup: CDR1 LGHNA, CDR2 YSLEER. This CDR3 has 14 residues. As DNA, the CDR3 is TGCGCCAGCAGCCTTGGGACAGAGAACACTGAAGCTTTCTTT. Its protein product is CASSLGTENTEAFF.

This clone was detected a few times. The rearrangement joins TRBV19 to TRBJ2-2; the D gene is possibly TRBD2 (6 bases). Looked up from germline, CDR1 is LNHDA and CDR2 is SQIVND (reference sequence). The length of the CDR3 is 16 residues. Trimming left V 4 bases short and J 3 bases short, with 15 bases between. CDR3 sequence: CASSNFGGWYTGELFF. The CDR3 region has the DNA TGTGCCAGTAGTAACTTCGGAGGGTGGTACACCGGGGAGCTGTTTTTT.

This clone was counted a few times. The chain carries TRBV7-3 and TRBJ1-1; D ambiguous. V was pared by 6 bases and J by 0 bases, with 8 bases between. Germline-derived CDR1 and CDR2 are SGHTA and FQGTGA. This CDR3 is built from 13 residues. CDR3 in amino acids: CASSIKMNTEAFF. DNA of the CDR3: TGTGCCAGCAGTATTAAAATGAACACTGAAGCTTTCTTT. The variable domain in full, completed from reference TRBV7-3 and TRBJ1-1, reads GAGVSQTPSNKVTEKGKYVELRCDPISGHTALYWYRQSLGQGPEFLIYFQGTGAADDSGLPNDRFFAVRPEGSVSTLKIQRTERGDSAVYLCASSIKMNTEAFFGQGTRLTVV.

J is TRBJ2-7 and V is TRBV6-6; D might be TRBD2 (5 bases). V lost 4 bases to trimming and J lost 4 bases, with 5 bases between them. The germline V gene encodes CDR1 MNHNY and CDR2 SVGAGI (reference sequence). CDR3 length: 11 amino acids. The CDR3 sequence is CASSWEYEQYF. CDR3 nucleotide sequence: TGTGCCAGCAGTTGGGAGTACGAGCAGTACTTC.

V and J are TRBV27 and TRBJ2-7, with D possibly being TRBD2 (5 bases). This CDR3 spans 13 amino acids. The V and J ends lost 4 bases and 2 bases respectively, with 9 bases between them. Germline CDR1 MNHEY, CDR2 SMNVEV (reference sequence). The CDR3 loop is CASSYGDTYEQYF. The CDR3 region has the DNA TGTGCCAGCAGTTACGGGGATACCTACGAGCAGTACTTC.